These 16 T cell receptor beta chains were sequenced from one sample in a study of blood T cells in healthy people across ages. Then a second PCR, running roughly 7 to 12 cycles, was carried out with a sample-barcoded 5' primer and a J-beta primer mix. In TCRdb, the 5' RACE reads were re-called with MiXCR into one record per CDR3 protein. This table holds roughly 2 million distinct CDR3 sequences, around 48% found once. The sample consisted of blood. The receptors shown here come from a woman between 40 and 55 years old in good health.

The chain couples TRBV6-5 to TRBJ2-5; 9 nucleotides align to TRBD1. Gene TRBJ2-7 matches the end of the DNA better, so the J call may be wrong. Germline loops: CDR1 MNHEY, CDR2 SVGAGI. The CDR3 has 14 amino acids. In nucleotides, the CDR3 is TGTGCCAGCAGTTGCGGGACAGGGAGGAACGAGCAGTACTTC. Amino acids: CASSCGTGRNEQYF.

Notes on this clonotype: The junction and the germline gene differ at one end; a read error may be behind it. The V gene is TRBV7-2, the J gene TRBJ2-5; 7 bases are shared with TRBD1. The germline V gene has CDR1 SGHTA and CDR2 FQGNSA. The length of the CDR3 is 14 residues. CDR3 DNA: TGTGCCAGTAGCTTACAGGGGATGGCGGAGACCCAGTACTTC. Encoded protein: CASSLQGMAETQYF.

CDR3 protein: CSARETVTLAPYEQYF. The CDR3 DNA follows: TGCAGTGCTAGAGAGACCGTGACTTTAGCGCCCTACGAGCAGTACTTC. The V call is TRBV20-1, the J call TRBJ2-4, with D possibly TRBD2 on 5 matching bases. The last part of the DNA fits TRBJ2-7 better; the J call may be wrong. Germline lookup yields CDR1 DFQATT and CDR2 SNEGSKA (reference sequence). The CDR3 spans 16 residues.

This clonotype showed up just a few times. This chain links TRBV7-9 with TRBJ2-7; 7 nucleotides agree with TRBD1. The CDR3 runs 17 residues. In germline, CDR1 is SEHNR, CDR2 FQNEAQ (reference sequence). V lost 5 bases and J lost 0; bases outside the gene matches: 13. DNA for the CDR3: TGTGCCAGCAGCGGGGCGGTGGGACAGCCGATCTCCTACGAGCAGTACTTC. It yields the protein CASSGAVGQPISYEQYF. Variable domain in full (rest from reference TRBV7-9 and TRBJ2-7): DTGVSQNPRHKITKRGQNVTFRCDPISEHNRLYWYRQTLGQGPEFLTYFQNEAQLEKSRLLSDRFSAERPKGSFSTLEIQRTEQGDSAMYLCASSGAVGQPISYEQYFGPGTRLTVT.

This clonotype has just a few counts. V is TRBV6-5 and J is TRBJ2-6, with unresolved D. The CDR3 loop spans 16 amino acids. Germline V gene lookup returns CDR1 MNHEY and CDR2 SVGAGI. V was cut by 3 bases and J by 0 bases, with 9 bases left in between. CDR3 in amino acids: CASSYGPFSGANVLTF. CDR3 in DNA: TGTGCCAGCAGTTATGGTCCCTTCTCTGGGGCCAACGTCCTGACTTTC.

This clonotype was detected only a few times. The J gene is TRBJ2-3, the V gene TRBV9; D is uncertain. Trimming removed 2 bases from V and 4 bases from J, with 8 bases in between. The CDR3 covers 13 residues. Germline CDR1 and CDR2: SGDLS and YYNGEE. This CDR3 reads CASSVTIPDTQYF. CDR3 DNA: TGTGCCAGCAGCGTGACCATCCCAGATACGCAGTATTTT.

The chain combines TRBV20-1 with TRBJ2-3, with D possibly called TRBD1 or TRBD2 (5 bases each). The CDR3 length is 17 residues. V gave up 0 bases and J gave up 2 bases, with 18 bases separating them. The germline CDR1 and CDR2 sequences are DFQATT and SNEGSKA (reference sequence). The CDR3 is CSARDSLGAKSTDTQYF. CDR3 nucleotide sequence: TGCAGTGCTAGAGATTCGCTCGGGGCCAAGTCCACAGATACGCAGTATTTT.

The CDR3 DNA reads TGCAGTGCTAGAGATGGGGGCAGGGATTATAATTCACCCCTCCACTTT. This encodes CSARDGGRDYNSPLHF. V gene TRBV20-1 combines with J gene TRBJ1-6; weak D call: TRBD1 (6 bases). CDR1 and CDR2 (germline): DFQATT, SNEGSKA (reference sequence). The CDR3 is made up of 16 amino acids. Trimming took off 0 bases at V and 4 bases at J, with 13 bases between the two ends.

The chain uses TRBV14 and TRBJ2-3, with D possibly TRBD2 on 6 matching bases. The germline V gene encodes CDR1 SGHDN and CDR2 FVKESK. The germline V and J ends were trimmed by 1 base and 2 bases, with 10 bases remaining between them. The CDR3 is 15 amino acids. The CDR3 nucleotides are TGTGCCAGCAGCCAAGTTGGCGGGGCCACAGATACGCAGTATTTT. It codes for CASSQVGGATDTQYF.

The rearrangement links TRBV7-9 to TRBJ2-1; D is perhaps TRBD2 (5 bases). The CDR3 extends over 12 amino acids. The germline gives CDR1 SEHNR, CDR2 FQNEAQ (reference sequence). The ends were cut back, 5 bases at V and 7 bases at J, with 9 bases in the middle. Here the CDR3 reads CASSIGLNEQFF. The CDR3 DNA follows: TGTGCCAGCAGCATCGGACTGAATGAGCAGTTCTTC.

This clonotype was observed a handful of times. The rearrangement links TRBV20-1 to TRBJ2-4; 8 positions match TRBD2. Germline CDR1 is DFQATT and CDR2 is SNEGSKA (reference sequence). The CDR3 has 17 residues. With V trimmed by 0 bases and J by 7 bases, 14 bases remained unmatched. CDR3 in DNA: TGCAGTGCTAGAGATATTCGGGGGGGTCGCCACGAGAACATTCAGTACTTC. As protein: CSARDIRGGRHENIQYF.

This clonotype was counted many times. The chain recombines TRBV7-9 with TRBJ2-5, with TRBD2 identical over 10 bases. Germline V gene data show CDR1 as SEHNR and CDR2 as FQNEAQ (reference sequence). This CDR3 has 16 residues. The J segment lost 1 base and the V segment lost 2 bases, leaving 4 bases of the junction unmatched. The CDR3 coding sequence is TGTGCCAGCAGCTTAATAGCGGGGGGACCCCAAGAGACCCAGTACTTC. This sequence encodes CASSLIAGGPQETQYF. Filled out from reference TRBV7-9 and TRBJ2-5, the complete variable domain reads DTGVSQNPRHKITKRGQNVTFRCDPISEHNRLYWYRQTLGQGPEFLTYFQNEAQLEKSRLLSDRFSAERPKGSFSTLEIQRTEQGDSAMYLCASSLIAGGPQETQYFGPGTRLLVL.

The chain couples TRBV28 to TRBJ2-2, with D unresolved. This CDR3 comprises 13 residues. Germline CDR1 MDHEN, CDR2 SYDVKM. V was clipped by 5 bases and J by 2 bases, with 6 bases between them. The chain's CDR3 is CASSPPNTGELFF. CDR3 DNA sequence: TGTGCCAGCAGTCCTCCCAACACCGGGGAGCTGTTTTTT.

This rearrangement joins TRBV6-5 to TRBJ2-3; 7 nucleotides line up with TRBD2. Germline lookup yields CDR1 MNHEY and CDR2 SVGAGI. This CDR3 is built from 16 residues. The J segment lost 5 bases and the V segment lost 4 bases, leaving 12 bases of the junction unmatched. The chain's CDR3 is CASSSPREGRGDTQYF. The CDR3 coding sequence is TGTGCCAGCAGTTCTCCCAGGGAGGGGCGAGGAGATACGCAGTATTTT.

The CDR3 here is CASSQGPGMTQYF. The CDR3 DNA follows: TGTGCCAGCAGCCAGGGACCAGGGATGACCCAGTACTTC. V and J are TRBV3-1 and TRBJ2-5; D is tentatively TRBD1 or TRBD2 (5 bases each). Germline V gene sequence: CDR1 LGHDT, CDR2 YNNKEL (reference sequence). The CDR3 is 13 residues long. V dropped 3 bases and J dropped 7 bases, with 12 bases sitting between them.

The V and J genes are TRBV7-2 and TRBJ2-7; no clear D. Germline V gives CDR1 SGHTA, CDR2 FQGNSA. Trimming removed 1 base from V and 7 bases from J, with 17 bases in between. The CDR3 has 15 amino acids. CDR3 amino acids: CASSLDGPNYNEQYF. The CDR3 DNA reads TGTGCCAGCAGCTTAGATGGACCCAACTACAATGAGCAGTACTTC.